These 14 T cell receptor beta chains came from one sample sequenced in a study of CD8 T cells in Susac syndrome. A quantity of roughly 0.5 to 1 ug RNA underwent reverse transcription using random hexamers. TCRdb redid the calling of the immunoSEQ multiplex PCR reads with MiXCR, one entry per CDR3 protein. The table includes about 180,000 distinct CDR3 sequences, 90% to 95% detected once. The sample was CD4+ T cells from PBMCs. The source is a human donor with Susac syndrome.

The gene calls are TRBV12-3 or TRBV12-4 and TRBJ1-1, with TRBD1 matching 7 bases. The CDR3 covers 13 residues. With 6 bases clipped from V and 4 bases from J, the junction kept 5 bases outside the gene matches. The CDR3 DNA is TGTGCCAGCAGCCGGACAGGTGGCACTGAAGCTTTCTTT. It specifies CASSRTGGTEAFF.

This clonotype occurred a few times. V gene TRBV7-9 combines with J gene TRBJ1-1, with TRBD1 as a possible D gene (5 bases). The CDR3 has 15 residues. Per the germline V gene, CDR1 is SEHNR and CDR2 is FQNEAQ (reference sequence). V was trimmed by 3 bases and J by 1 base, leaving 12 bases between them. The CDR3 spells CASSLGRGGNTEAFF. The CDR3 DNA sequence: TGTGCCAGCAGCTTGGGACGTGGGGGGAACACTGAAGCTTTCTTT.

V and J are TRBV9 and TRBJ2-3; TRBD1 might be the D (6 bases). From germline, CDR1 is SGDLS and CDR2 YYNGEE. V lost 10 bases to trimming and J lost 4 bases, with 16 bases between them. This CDR3 is 13 amino acids long. This chain's CDR3 is CASAQGQPDTQYF. For the CDR3, the DNA is TGTGCCTCTGCGCAGGGGCAACCAGATACGCAGTATTTT.

The chain carries TRBV5-4 and TRBJ2-1, with 8 bases fitting TRBD2. After removal of 1 base from V and 8 bases from J, the junction contained 14 bases not matched to a gene. The CDR3 runs to 17 residues. Germline V gives CDR1 SGHNT, CDR2 YYREEE (reference sequence). In DNA, the CDR3 is TGTGCCAGCAGCTTGAAGTCCGGCGGGGGGCCCTCGGATGAGCAGTTCTTC. Translated, it gives CASSLKSGGGPSDEQFF.

The chain combines TRBV6-4 with TRBJ2-1; D gene uncertain. The CDR3 length is 15 residues. V was clipped by 4 bases and J by 4 bases, with 14 bases between them. Germline V gene sequence: CDR1 MRHNA, CDR2 SNTAGT. CDR3 region: CASSADNGMYNEQFF. The CDR3 nucleotides read TGTGCCAGCAGTGCGGATAATGGGATGTACAATGAGCAGTTCTTC.

The chain has TRBV20-1 and TRBJ1-2, with no clear D. The CDR3 is made up of 15 amino acids. Trimming shortened V by 6 bases and J by 8 bases, and 25 bases separated the two germline ends. Looked up from germline, CDR1 is DFQATT and CDR2 is SNEGSKA (reference sequence). CDR3 residues: CSAPGEWGMMDGYTF. The CDR3 nucleotides are TGCAGTGCCCCAGGCGAGTGGGGAATGATGGACGGCTACACCTTC.

The chain combines TRBV7-9 with TRBJ1-1; the D gene is possibly TRBD1 (5 bases). V lost 5 bases and J lost 5, with 12 bases in between. CDR1 SEHNR and CDR2 FQNEAQ come from the germline V gene (reference sequence). This CDR3 has 13 amino acids. The chain's CDR3 is CASSPGMRTEAFF. DNA of the CDR3: TGTGCCAGCAGCCCAGGGATGAGGACTGAAGCTTTCTTT.

The chain joins TRBV7-9 to TRBJ1-5; D remains unclear. Trimming left V 1 base short and J 6 bases short, with 7 bases between. The CDR3 runs to 13 residues. Germline assignment: CDR1 SEHNR and CDR2 FQNEAQ (reference sequence). The CDR3 spells CASSLDRVQPQHF. CDR3 sequence (DNA): TGTGCCAGCAGCTTAGACCGGGTTCAGCCCCAGCATTTT.

The rearrangement uses TRBV4-1 and TRBJ1-4; TRBD1 agrees at 9 bases. The CDR3 loop spans 13 amino acids. Germline CDR1 is MGHRA and CDR2 is YSYEKL. The V segment lost 3 bases and the J segment 7 bases; nucleotides outside the gene matches: 0. The CDR3 DNA is TGCGCCAGCAGCCAGACAGGGGGTGAAAAACTGTTTTTT. This translates into CASSQTGGEKLFF.

This sequence joins TRBV5-1 and TRBJ2-2, with 9 bases that match TRBD2. The V gene's germline CDR1 is SGHRS and CDR2 YFSETQ. Trimming took 1 base from V and 9 from J; bases not matched to a gene: 4. The length of the CDR3 is 14 residues. CDR3 nucleotides: TGCGCCAGCAGCTTGTGGCTAGCGGGGAGGGAGCTGTTTTTT. Translating it yields CASSLWLAGRELFF. Variable domain in full (rest from reference TRBV5-1 and TRBJ2-2): KAGVTQTPRYLIKTRGQQVTLSCSPISGHRSVSWYQQTPGQGLQFLFEYFSETQRNKGNFPGRFSGRQFSNSRSEMNVSTLELGDSALYLCASSLWLAGRELFFGEGSRLTVL.

This rearrangement joins TRBV29-1 to TRBJ2-3; D uncertain. Trimming shortened V by 6 bases and J by 1 base, and 11 bases separated the two germline ends. From germline, CDR1 is SQVTM and CDR2 ANQGSEA. This CDR3 is built from 13 residues. The CDR3 is CSVAISGTDTQYF. In nucleotides, the CDR3 is TGCAGCGTAGCCATCTCGGGCACAGATACGCAGTATTTT.

V usage is TRBV5-1 and J usage is TRBJ2-7; D might be TRBD1 (6 bases). CDR1 and CDR2 from the germline V gene are SGHRS and YFSETQ. The length of the CDR3 is 16 residues. V was cut by 4 bases and J by 0 bases, with 17 bases left in between. The CDR3 loop is CASSPRATGSSYEQYF. CDR3 DNA sequence: TGCGCCAGCAGCCCGAGGGCTACAGGGTCCTCCTACGAGCAGTACTTC.

V and J are TRBV5-1 and TRBJ1-1, with D tentatively TRBD1 (5 bases). The V end lost 2 bases, the J end lost 3 bases, and 17 bases lay between the germline ends. Germline lookup yields CDR1 SGHRS and CDR2 YFSETQ. This CDR3 is built from 16 residues. CDR3 in amino acids: CASSFDWDSGDTEAFF. Written as DNA, the CDR3 is TGCGCCAGCAGCTTTGATTGGGACTCCGGGGACACTGAAGCTTTCTTT.

The CDR3 bases are TGTGCCTGTCGGACAGGGCTAAGCCAGCCCCAGCATTTT. It codes for CACRTGLSQPQHF. V usage is TRBV30 and J usage is TRBJ1-5, with 8 bases lining up with TRBD1. V shed 6 bases and J 7 bases; nucleotides not matched to a gene: 8. CDR3 length: 13 amino acids. Germline V lookup: CDR1 GTSNPN, CDR2 SVGIG (reference sequence).